The clone carrying this TCR beta chain was observed a few times. With 6 bases removed from V and 3 bases from J, the gap between germline ends came to 11 bases. This CDR3 is 13 amino acids long. CDR1 MNHEY and CDR2 SMNVEV come from the germline V gene (reference sequence). This specimen comes from a study of PD-L1 blockade in urothelial cancer. Synthetically made TCR analog templates were put into each PCR as spikes. TCRdb's table, derived via immunoSEQ multiplex PCR, lists solely in-frame clones and lacks some. The sample lists approximately 110,000 clones, 70% to 90% occurring once. The sequence derives from a man between 50 and 59 years old with urothelial cancer. The specimen was PBMCs, collected around atezolizumab (anti-PD-L1) treatment. This chain links TRBV27 with TRBJ1-1, with a weak D call TRBD1 (5 bases). CDR3 sequence: CASSYQGYTEAFF. The CDR3 DNA is TGTGCCAGCAGCTACCAGGGTTACACTGAAGCTTTCTTT.